Below are 28 T cell receptor beta chains sequenced from a single sample in a study of T cells after yellow fever vaccination. Via MiXCR, TCRdb re-called the 5' RACE reads, giving one row per CDR3 protein. The table lists fewer than 500,000 distinct CDR3 sequences, around 20% of them singletons. Sequenced material: PBMCs, taken before the yellow fever booster vaccination. The receptors were gathered from a man between 18 and 35 years old who received the YFV17D yellow fever vaccine.

The chain is built from TRBV5-1 and TRBJ2-3; maybe TRBD2 (7 bases). From germline, CDR1 is SGHRS and CDR2 YFSETQ. The length of the CDR3 is 17 residues. V lost 1 base and J 2 bases, leaving 17 bases between the germline ends. CDR3 nucleotide sequence: TGCGCCAGCAGCTTGCAGGAGGGCGGGGGCCTCACAGATACGCAGTATTTT. This gives the protein CASSLQEGGGLTDTQYF.

The chain carries TRBV11-3 and TRBJ1-2; no reliable D call. The CDR3 totals 10 residues. The germline V gene encodes CDR1 SGHNT and CDR2 YENEEA. V dropped 5 bases and J dropped 7 bases, with 5 bases sitting between them. CDR3 nucleotide sequence: TGTGCCAGCAGCCCGATTGGCTACACCTTC. Protein product: CASSPIGYTF.

The chain uses TRBV11-3 and TRBJ2-3; the match to TRBD2 covers 15 bases. V trimming: 4 bases; J trimming: 2 bases; junction bases outside the gene matches: 7. This CDR3 has 18 residues. The germline gives CDR1 SGHNT, CDR2 YENEEA. For the CDR3, the DNA is TGTGCCAGCAGCTCCCGGACTAGCGGGGGGGCATCCACAGATACGCAGTATTTT. Its translation is CASSSRTSGGASTDTQYF. Supplemented by reference TRBV11-3 and TRBJ2-3, the full variable domain reads EAGVVQSPRYKIIEKKQPVAFWCNPISGHNTLYWYLQNLGQGPELLIRYENEEAVDDSQLPKDRFSAERLKGVDSTLKIQPAELGDSAVYLCASSSRTSGGASTDTQYFGPGTRLTVL.

This clonotype was found a few times. The chain carries TRBV28 and TRBJ1-5; 8 nucleotides agree with TRBD1. The CDR3 is 16 amino acids. Losses at the gene ends were 6 bases for V and 2 bases for J; bases not matched to a gene: 9. CDR1 is MDHEN, CDR2 SYDVKM, per germline. This CDR3 is CASSQPTTGGNQPQHF. For the CDR3, the DNA is TGTGCCAGCAGCCAACCCACGACAGGGGGCAATCAGCCCCAGCATTTT.

The sample holds many counts of this clonotype. The chain carries TRBV15 and TRBJ2-1; D call uncertain. The CDR3 is 14 amino acids. The germline CDR1 and CDR2 sequences are LNHNV and YYDKDF (reference sequence). Trimming pared 0 bases from V and 5 bases from J, leaving 8 bases between. The CDR3 region is CATSRERQDNEQFF. The CDR3, as DNA: TGTGCCACCAGCAGAGAGAGGCAGGACAATGAGCAGTTCTTC.

The chain is built from TRBV7-3 and TRBJ2-6; 7 bases agree with TRBD1. Germline CDR1 reads SGHTA; CDR2 reads FQGTGA. The V gene end was trimmed by 5 bases and the J gene end by 0 bases; junction bases not matched to a gene: 4. The CDR3 is 16 amino acids. The CDR3 DNA sequence: TGTGCCAGCAGCGGACGGGACAGCTCTGGGGCCAACGTCCTGACTTTC. Its translation is CASSGRDSSGANVLTF.

The V gene is TRBV4-1, the J gene TRBJ1-2; D call uncertain. V dropped 2 bases and J dropped 8 bases, with 12 bases sitting between them. The germline V gene encodes CDR1 MGHRA and CDR2 YSYEKL. This CDR3 spans 13 amino acids. The CDR3 sequence is CASSQLPVGGYTF. The CDR3 DNA follows: TGCGCCAGCAGCCAACTCCCCGTAGGGGGCTACACCTTC.

This clonotype was seen a few times. The V gene is TRBV7-2, the J gene TRBJ2-1; 11 bases match TRBD2. V lost 4 bases, J lost 15 bases, and 14 bases stayed unmatched. The CDR3 runs to 15 residues. Germline assignment: CDR1 SGHTA and CDR2 FQGNSA. CDR3: CASSYRASGGSRRFF. DNA for the CDR3: TGTGCCAGCAGCTACAGGGCTAGCGGGGGGTCGCGACGGTTCTTC.

This clonotype turned up a few times. V and J are TRBV7-9 and TRBJ2-1; D might be TRBD1 or TRBD2, each matching 7 bases. Between the trimmed V and J ends, which lost 5 bases and 7 bases, there was a span of 15 bases. This CDR3 region has 14 residues. Germline CDR1 SEHNR, CDR2 FQNEAQ (reference sequence). The CDR3 region has the DNA TGTGCCAGCAGCCCACAGGGGAGGGGGAATGAGCAGTTCTTC. This gives the protein CASSPQGRGNEQFF. Variable domain in full (rest from reference TRBV7-9 and TRBJ2-1): DTGVSQNPRHKITKRGQNVTFRCDPISEHNRLYWYRQTLGQGPEFLTYFQNEAQLEKSRLLSDRFSAERPKGSFSTLEIQRTEQGDSAMYLCASSPQGRGNEQFFGPGTRLTVL.

The sample holds a few counts of this clonotype. V and J are TRBV24-1 and TRBJ1-4; a possible D gene is TRBD1 (6 bases). Germline lookup yields CDR1 KGHDR and CDR2 SFDVKD. The CDR3 has 15 residues. The V end lost 4 bases, the J end lost 6 bases, and 14 bases lay between the germline ends. The CDR3 sequence: CATSDPGAGYEKLFF. As DNA, the CDR3 is TGTGCCACCAGTGACCCGGGGGCAGGGTATGAAAAACTGTTTTTT.

The chain joins TRBV27 to TRBJ2-3; TRBD1 matches 7 bases. This CDR3 has 14 residues. V shed 5 bases, J shed 4 bases, and the junction held 6 bases outside the gene matches. The germline V gene encodes CDR1 MNHEY and CDR2 SMNVEV (reference sequence). The CDR3 DNA sequence: TGTGCCAGCAGTCCAGACAGGGCGGCAGATACGCAGTATTTT. It is translated as CASSPDRAADTQYF.

The V call is TRBV7-6, the J call TRBJ1-1, with D perhaps TRBD1 (6 bases). V was trimmed by 6 bases and J by 6 bases, leaving 14 bases between them. In germline, CDR1 is SGHVS, CDR2 FNYEAQ. The CDR3 spans 13 residues. CDR3 nucleotides: TGTGCCAGCAGGAAAACAGGGTTTGCTGAAGCTTTCTTT. It encodes CASRKTGFAEAFF.

The chain is built from TRBV18 and TRBJ1-5; D is perhaps TRBD1 (5 bases). The CDR3 extends over 15 amino acids. CDR1 is KGHSH and CDR2 is LQKENI in the germline V gene. V lost 0 bases, J lost 4 bases, and 10 bases lay in between. CDR3 residues: CASSPPGSGNQPQHF. In nucleotides, the CDR3 is TGTGCCAGCTCACCACCGGGCTCAGGGAATCAGCCCCAGCATTTT.

The rearrangement joins TRBV6-6 to TRBJ1-6; D gene unclear. Germline values: CDR1 MNHNY, CDR2 SVGAGI (reference sequence). Trimming shortened V by 4 bases and J by 14 bases, and 18 bases separated the two germline ends. The CDR3 totals 14 residues. This chain's CDR3 is CASSSPTESRTLHF. The CDR3 DNA is TGTGCCAGCAGTTCTCCTACCGAGAGCCGAACCCTCCACTTT.

This chain joins TRBV24-1 and TRBJ2-1, with 9 nucleotides matching TRBD2. The junction had 3 bases not matched to a gene; V was cut back by 5 bases and J by 8 bases. The CDR3 is 13 amino acids. Germline CDR1 is KGHDR and CDR2 is SFDVKD. The CDR3 DNA is TGTGCCACCAGTGGCGGGGGGGCGGATGAGCAGTTCTTC. Translation gives CATSGGGADEQFF.

The CDR3 DNA is TGTGCCTGGACTAAGACAGGCTACACTGAAGCTTTCTTT. Residues: CAWTKTGYTEAFF. The chain combines TRBV30 with TRBJ1-1; D is possibly TRBD1 (6 bases). Trimming removed 4 bases at V and 3 bases at J, with 12 bases between. The CDR3 consists of 13 residues. Germline CDR1 GTSNPN, CDR2 SVGIG (reference sequence).

This clonotype was seen a handful of times. J is TRBJ2-7 and V is TRBV7-2, with TRBD2 matching over 12 bases. Germline loops: CDR1 SGHTA, CDR2 FQGNSA. CDR3 size: 18 residues. Trimming cost V 1 base and J 0 bases; bases outside gene matches: 7. The CDR3 DNA is TGTGCCAGCAGCTTAGGGCCACTAGCGGGGGGAATCTCCTACGAGCAGTACTTC. As protein: CASSLGPLAGGISYEQYF.

This clonotype was detected a few times. The V and J genes are TRBV11-1 and TRBJ1-1; D gene uncertain. Germline CDR1 SGHAT, CDR2 FQDESV (reference sequence). With 8 bases removed from V and 1 base from J, the gap between germline ends came to 8 bases. The CDR3 extends over 12 amino acids. The CDR3 protein is CASVPQNTEAFF. In nucleotides, the CDR3 is TGTGCCAGCGTCCCGCAGAACACTGAAGCTTTCTTT.

The chain carries TRBV12-3 or TRBV12-4 and TRBJ1-1, with D perhaps TRBD1 (6 bases). The length of the CDR3 is 11 residues. Trimming took 6 bases from V and 6 from J, leaving 8 bases between them. In DNA form, the CDR3 reads TGTGCCAGCAGGTACAGGGCTGAAGCTTTCTTT. It codes for CASRYRAEAFF.

In this sample, this clonotype turned up a few times. The chain uses TRBV6-6 and TRBJ2-5; 7 nucleotides line up with TRBD1. CDR3 length: 13 amino acids. V shed 2 bases and J 3 bases; nucleotides not matched to a gene: 0. CDR1 is MNHNY and CDR2 is SVGAGI in the germline V gene (reference sequence). Here the CDR3 reads CASSYGTEETQYF. The DNA of the CDR3 is TGTGCCAGCAGTTACGGGACAGAAGAGACCCAGTACTTC.

This clonotype was recorded a few times. A junction end diverges from the germline sequence, so it may reflect a read error. The chain employs TRBV12-3 or TRBV12-4 and TRBJ2-5; TRBD1 agrees at 8 bases. The CDR3 runs 12 residues. CDR3 loop: CASRTTGTGACF. In DNA form, the CDR3 reads TGTGCCAGCAGGACTACCGGGACAGGAGCTTGCTTC.

This clonotype was counted a few times. V is TRBV5-1 and J is TRBJ2-1; 8 bases match TRBD1. Germline V gene sequence: CDR1 SGHRS, CDR2 YFSETQ. J was trimmed by 0 bases and V by 2 bases; bases with no gene match: 1. The length of the CDR3 is 15 residues. In DNA form, the CDR3 reads TGCGCCAGCAGCTTACAGGGGGACTCCTACAATGAGCAGTTCTTC. Its translation is CASSLQGDSYNEQFF.

The V and J genes are TRBV10-2 and TRBJ2-5; 8 bases map to TRBD1. Germline loops: CDR1 WSHSY, CDR2 SAAADI. CDR3 size: 14 residues. J was trimmed by 5 bases and V by 7 bases; bases with no gene match: 9. DNA of the CDR3: TGCGCCAGCACCTTTACAGGGGGACGGGAGACCCAGTACTTC. Its translation: CASTFTGGRETQYF.

This clonotype turned up a few times. The chain links TRBV27 to TRBJ2-1, with D possibly being TRBD2 (5 bases). This CDR3 has 17 amino acids. CDR1 MNHEY and CDR2 SMNVEV come from the germline V gene (reference sequence). The V end was cut by 2 bases, the J end by 0 bases, with 14 bases between. The CDR3 spells CASSLGSSFSSYNEQFF. The CDR3 nucleotides read TGTGCCAGCAGTTTAGGTTCTAGCTTTAGCTCCTACAATGAGCAGTTCTTC.

The chain carries TRBV12-3 or TRBV12-4 and TRBJ2-6, with a possible D match to TRBD1 (6 bases). V shed 8 bases and J shed 0 bases, with 20 bases lying between them. The CDR3 has 18 residues. The CDR3 DNA sequence: TGTGCCAGCCTGGTCATTGGGCAGGGGAACTCTGGGGCCAACGTCCTGACTTTC. Encoded protein: CASLVIGQGNSGANVLTF.

V usage is TRBV7-2 and J usage is TRBJ2-7; D is possibly TRBD2 (5 bases). Per germline, CDR1 SGHTA and CDR2 FQGNSA. Trimming took off 3 bases at V and 6 bases at J, with 12 bases between the two ends. This CDR3 contains 13 residues. CDR3 coding DNA: TGTGCCAGCAGCTTCATAGGACGGGGCGAGCAGTACTTC. It is translated as CASSFIGRGEQYF.

This clonotype was recorded a few times. The chain has TRBV7-2 and TRBJ2-5; TRBD2 matches at 12 bases. The CDR3 length is 15 residues. CDR1 is SGHTA and CDR2 is FQGNSA in the germline V gene. V shed 0 bases, J shed 7 bases, and the junction held 3 bases outside the gene matches. CDR3 loop: CASSLALAGGVTQYF. The DNA for the CDR3 is TGTGCCAGCAGCTTAGCACTAGCGGGGGGTGTGACCCAGTACTTC.

This clonotype has just a few counts. The V call is TRBV12-3 or TRBV12-4, the J call TRBJ1-2; no firm D call. The CDR3 is made up of 16 amino acids. With 3 bases removed from V and 3 bases from J, the gap between germline ends came to 17 bases. The CDR3, as DNA: TGTGCCAGCAGTTTCGGAGGGATGGGTGGGGACTATGGCTACACCTTC. This codes for CASSFGGMGGDYGYTF.